This T cell receptor beta chain was captured by sequencing in a study of cytomegalovirus exposure and HLA in healthy donors. Whole-study findings and limits: Researchers reported in a later analysis that a missense DCLRE1C variant was tied to TCR beta V- and J-gene trimming.

About this clone itself: As yet, its antigen is unknown. Relative to the germline gene, one junction end is altered; a read error may explain this.

Primers for the PCR totalled 60 Vbeta and 13 Jbeta. Sequencing used immunoSEQ multiplex PCR; TCRdb keeps in-frame clones, though not all of them. The data contain some 150,000 clones, around 79% of them singletons. The CDR3 consists of 14 residues. Germline V gene data show CDR1 as SEHNR and CDR2 as FQNEAQ (reference sequence). This TCR derives from a man aged 35 to 55 in good health and CMV-seropositive. This chain uses TRBV7-9 with TRBJ2-7; possible D gene TRBD2, 6 bases. The sample comprised PBMCs. The DNA of the CDR3 is TGTTCCAGCAGCTTAGCGGCAGGCTCCTACGAGCAGTACTTC. Translating gives CSSSLAAGSYEQYF.